This T cell receptor (beta chain) is from a study of blood T cells in healthy people across ages. PBMCs numbering at least 6 million were isolated per sample. Details on this clonotype: This may stem from a read error, because a much larger clone lies one nucleotide away.

This CDR3 spans 14 amino acids. Germline-derived CDR1 and CDR2 are SGHAT and FQNNGV. Trimming took 3 bases from V and 7 from J, leaving 16 bases between them. Alongside a J-beta primer mix, a sample-barcoded 5' primer served in a second PCR lasting about 6 to 12 cycles. Each cDNA was tagged by a template-switch adaptor containing 12 random nucleotides. TCRdb reprocessed the 5' RACE reads via MiXCR and lists one record per CDR3 protein. The sample has 630,000 or so distinct CDR3 sequences; about 30% are singletons. Sequencing was done on a sample of blood. The chain uses TRBV11-2 and TRBJ2-7; D may match TRBD1 or TRBD2 (5 bases each). This TCR came from a woman of 80 years or more in good health. For the CDR3, the DNA is TGTGCCAGCAGCTTCGGGACCCCTGACAATGAGCAGTACTTC. It codes for CASSFGTPDNEQYF.